One and the same sample provided the 19 T cell receptor beta chains below, sequenced in a study of blood T cells in healthy people across ages. Through a sample-barcoded 5' primer and a J-beta primer mix, a second PCR was run for 7 to 11 cycles. TCRdb called the 5' RACE reads again in MiXCR, with one record for every CDR3 protein. The sample shows fewer than 650,000 distinct CDR3 sequences, roughly a quarter of them seen only once. This sample was shared with a second study, whose subject was T cells of mothers and their children.

The sequencing input was blood. The receptors originated from a boy aged 2-15 years in good health.

The chain combines TRBV21-1 with TRBJ2-4; the table's D call of TRBD1 was not tested on the DNA. TRBV21-1 is termed a pseudogene. This CDR3 contains 17 residues. CDR3 residues: CASSFLGGFLTKNIQYF. The DNA for the CDR3 is TGTGCCAGCAGCTTCCTGGGCGGGTTCTTAACCAAAAACATTCAGTACTTC.

There are a few counts of this clonotype. The gene calls are TRBV14 and TRBJ1-6; unclear D gene. The germline V gene has CDR1 SGHDN and CDR2 FVKESK. The CDR3 consists of 15 residues. V shed 2 bases and J shed 9 bases, with 14 bases lying between them. The CDR3 loop reads CASSQNLMAGSPLHF. CDR3 in DNA: TGTGCCAGCAGCCAAAACCTGATGGCGGGTTCACCCCTCCACTTT.

The sample holds a few counts of this clonotype. The chain recombines TRBV9 with TRBJ2-5; D is ambiguous. Germline CDR1 SGDLS, CDR2 YYNGEE. Trimming left V 0 bases short and J 5 bases short, with 17 bases between. The CDR3 is made up of 16 amino acids. The CDR3 loop reads CASSVGGGIWRETQYF. The CDR3 DNA is TGTGCCAGCAGCGTAGGCGGTGGGATCTGGCGGGAGACCCAGTACTTC. Combining the CDR3 with reference TRBV9 and TRBJ2-5 gives the whole variable domain DSGVTQTPKHLITATGQRVTLRCSPRSGDLSVYWYQQSLDQGLQFLIQYYNGEERAKGNILERFSAQQFPDLHSELNLSSLELGDSALYFCASSVGGGIWRETQYFGPGTRLLVL.

This chain links TRBV11-2 with TRBJ2-5, with D tentatively TRBD1 or TRBD2 (7 bases each). The germline V and J ends were trimmed by 8 bases and 5 bases, with 21 bases remaining between them. This CDR3 has 15 amino acids. Germline assignment: CDR1 SGHAT and CDR2 FQNNGV. The CDR3 spells CASALWGRGQETQYF. In DNA form, the CDR3 reads TGTGCCAGCGCACTTTGGGGGAGGGGGCAGGAGACCCAGTACTTC.

The chain couples TRBV14 to TRBJ2-7; D is unclear. The CDR3 runs 14 residues. Germline values: CDR1 SGHDN, CDR2 FVKESK. Trimming stripped 0 bases from V and 2 bases from J, with 8 bases between. This chain's CDR3 is CASSQEFSAYEQYF. The CDR3 DNA sequence: TGTGCCAGCAGCCAAGAATTCAGTGCCTACGAGCAGTACTTC.

The sample holds a few counts of this clonotype. This sequence joins TRBV5-1 and TRBJ2-5; weak D call: TRBD2 (5 bases). Trimming stripped 1 base from V and 0 bases from J, with 10 bases between. This CDR3 spans 15 amino acids. Germline-derived CDR1 and CDR2 are SGHRS and YFSETQ. The CDR3 bases are TGCGCCAGCAGCTTGAAGCGGCCGTACCAAGAGACCCAGTACTTC. This codes for CASSLKRPYQETQYF.

This clonotype was picked up a small number of times. This chain uses TRBV29-1 with TRBJ2-4; TRBD2 aligns across 7 bases. Looked up from germline, CDR1 is SQVTM and CDR2 is ANQGSEA. V trimming: 6 bases; J trimming: 4 bases; junction bases outside the gene matches: 9. The CDR3 contains 14 residues. For the CDR3, the DNA is TGCAGCGTCCTGGGCGGGGGAGCGAAAAACATTCAGTACTTC. It translates to CSVLGGGAKNIQYF.

The chain recombines TRBV5-1 with TRBJ2-4; D is undetermined. Germline V gives CDR1 SGHRS, CDR2 YFSETQ. CDR3 length: 14 amino acids. The V end lost 0 bases, the J end lost 1 base, and 5 bases lay between the germline ends. The CDR3 sequence is CASSLESAKNIQYF. The CDR3 coding sequence is TGCGCCAGCAGCTTGGAGTCCGCCAAAAACATTCAGTACTTC. Supplemented by reference TRBV5-1 and TRBJ2-4, the full variable domain reads KAGVTQTPRYLIKTRGQQVTLSCSPISGHRSVSWYQQTPGQGLQFLFEYFSETQRNKGNFPGRFSGRQFSNSRSEMNVSTLELGDSALYLCASSLESAKNIQYFGAGTRLSVL.

The CDR3 DNA is TGTGCCAGCAGCCCAGGGGCGTGGGGCAATCAGCCCCAGCATTTT. Amino acid sequence: CASSPGAWGNQPQHF. This chain links TRBV7-9 with TRBJ1-5; tentative D call: TRBD1 (6 bases). The CDR3 length is 15 residues. Germline lookup yields CDR1 SEHNR and CDR2 FQNEAQ (reference sequence). Between the trimmed V and J ends, which lost 5 bases and 2 bases, there was a span of 13 bases.

The genes are TRBV5-1 and TRBJ1-1; the D gene is possibly TRBD1 (6 bases). This CDR3 is 17 amino acids long. Germline V gene sequence: CDR1 SGHRS, CDR2 YFSETQ. V dropped 0 bases and J dropped 5 bases, with 20 bases sitting between them. The CDR3 loop is CASSLVGTIQEGTEAFF. The CDR3 bases are TGCGCCAGCAGCTTGGTTGGGACAATCCAAGAGGGGACTGAAGCTTTCTTT.

This clonotype showed up just a few times. The chain carries TRBV7-9 and TRBJ2-5; 13 bases match TRBD2. The DNA end is more similar to TRBJ2-1, so the J call may be wrong. The CDR3 runs 15 residues. Germline lookup yields CDR1 SEHNR and CDR2 FQNEAQ (reference sequence). CDR3 nucleotide sequence: TGTGCCAGCAGCCTCGGGACTAGCGGGATCAATGAGCAGTTCTTC. Translated, it gives CASSLGTSGINEQFF.

The J gene is TRBJ2-5, the V gene TRBV4-1, with TRBD1 matching 10 bases. Per the germline V gene, CDR1 is MGHRA and CDR2 is YSYEKL. This CDR3 spans 19 amino acids. V dropped 0 bases and J dropped 4; count of bases not matched to a gene: 14. The CDR3 DNA reads as TGCGCCAGCAGCCAAGAATGGGGGACAGGGGACGGCTTTCGAGAGACCCAGTACTTC. Amino acid sequence: CASSQEWGTGDGFRETQYF.

This clonotype appeared a single time. The chain recombines TRBV4-1 with TRBJ1-2; a weak D match, TRBD1 (5 bases). V gave up 0 bases and J gave up 8 bases, with 10 bases separating them. Per germline, CDR1 MGHRA and CDR2 YSYEKL. CDR3 size: 13 residues. The CDR3 here is CASSQDHGDGYTF. The DNA for the CDR3 is TGCGCCAGCAGCCAAGATCACGGGGACGGCTACACCTTC.

This clonotype has a handful of counts. The chain uses TRBV29-1 and TRBJ1-2, with D uncertain. The CDR3 totals 9 residues. CDR1 and CDR2 (germline): SQVTM, ANQGSEA. Trimming cost V 5 bases and J 7 bases, with 5 bases left between them. CDR3 in amino acids: CSVTSGYTF. For the CDR3, the DNA is TGCAGCGTTACTTCTGGCTACACCTTC.

This clonotype was observed a handful of times. The chain employs TRBV19 and TRBJ2-5; D might be TRBD2 (5 bases). The DNA end is more similar to TRBJ2-1, so the J call may be wrong. Germline V gene lookup returns CDR1 LNHDA and CDR2 SQIVND (reference sequence). The CDR3 totals 11 residues. CDR3 nucleotide sequence: TGTGCCAGTAGAGGAGGTGGTGAGCAGTTCTTC. Amino acid sequence: CASRGGGEQFF.

CDR3 amino acids: CASSYTVYGGELFF. The CDR3 nucleotides are TGTGCCAGCAGTTACACCGTTTATGGCGGGGAGCTGTTTTTT. The rearrangement joins TRBV6-6 to TRBJ2-2; D gene uncertain. CDR1 and CDR2 from the germline V gene are MNHNY and SVGAGI (reference sequence). The V and J ends lost 2 bases and 7 bases respectively, with 11 bases between them. The CDR3 has 14 amino acids.

The rearrangement links TRBV11-2 to TRBJ2-4, with 8 nucleotides matching TRBD1. Germline loops: CDR1 SGHAT, CDR2 FQNNGV. The CDR3 has 17 residues. V gave up 1 base and J gave up 0 bases; unmatched junction bases: 5. CDR3 sequence (DNA): TGTGCCAGCAGCTTAGTTGGGACAGGCTTAGCCAAAAACATTCAGTACTTC. It encodes CASSLVGTGLAKNIQYF.

This chain uses TRBV3-1 with TRBJ1-2; 7 bases map to TRBD1. Germline trimming cut 0 bases from V and 5 bases from J; bases unmatched to any gene: 9. Germline assignment: CDR1 LGHDT and CDR2 YNNKEL (reference sequence). The CDR3 consists of 16 residues. This CDR3 reads CASSQEETGFIYGYTF. Written as DNA, the CDR3 is TGTGCCAGCAGCCAAGAGGAGACAGGGTTCATTTATGGCTACACCTTC.

V is TRBV29-1 and J is TRBJ2-1; possibly TRBD1 for D (6 bases). The V gene's germline CDR1 is SQVTM and CDR2 ANQGSEA. Trimming took 6 bases from V and 6 from J, leaving 12 bases between them. This CDR3 contains 12 residues. CDR3 sequence (DNA): TGCAGCGTCCGGGACACCATCAATGAGCAGTTCTTC. This codes for CSVRDTINEQFF.